This T cell receptor (beta chain) came from a study of monozygotic twins with inflammatory bowel disease. Broader study findings: Between concordant and discordant twins, repertoire similarity failed to differ, a result that limited power may explain. Support for any single strong IBD-associated signal or clonotype was not found.

Details on this clonotype: No antigen is known for it.

UMIs were attached via template switching, each with a 6-nucleotide sample barcode. No DNA is given; TCRdb re-called the 5' RACE reads and lists each CDR3 protein once. There are under 350,000 distinct CDR3 sequences in the sample, with over 5.5% held by the top ten. Germline V gene sequence: CDR1 MDHEN, CDR2 SYDVKM. The CDR3 sequence is 13 residues long. The receptor's source is a human donor with ulcerative colitis or Crohn's disease, or a healthy co-twin of an affected twin (not recorded which). Material for sequencing was blood. V gene TRBV28 combines with J gene TRBJ1-2. The CDR3 protein is CASSFAGNYGYTF.